These 18 T cell receptor beta chains share one sample of origin, sequenced in a study of CD8+ T cells in alopecia areata. RNA extraction and reverse transcription yielded cDNA as sequencing template. Method: immunoSEQ multiplex PCR; TCRdb's copy keeps in-frame clones and lacks some. The table records under 300,000 clones, roughly two thirds of them present only once. The starting material was CD4+ T cells sorted from blood, obtained at week 0. These receptors all come from a human donor with alopecia areata.

This sequence joins TRBV6-1 and TRBJ2-2; D is possibly TRBD2 (6 bases). Germline V CDR1 and CDR2: MNHNS, SASEGT. Trimming removed 4 bases from V and 0 bases from J, with 6 bases in between. The CDR3 consists of 14 residues. The CDR3 DNA sequence: TGTGCCAGCAGTGGACTAGCGAACACCGGGGAGCTGTTTTTT. This codes for CASSGLANTGELFF.

The chain recombines TRBV6-5 with TRBJ2-3; D is uncertain. The V and J ends lost 2 bases and 4 bases respectively, with 7 bases between them. The CDR3 is 13 residues long. Germline V gene data show CDR1 as MNHEY and CDR2 as SVGAGI. This CDR3 reads CASSYPFSDTQYF. CDR3 nucleotides: TGTGCCAGCAGTTACCCGTTCTCAGATACGCAGTATTTT.

The chain combines TRBV30 with TRBJ1-1; maybe TRBD1 (5 bases). V shed 1 base and J shed 1 base, with 10 bases lying between them. Per the germline V gene, CDR1 is GTSNPN and CDR2 is SVGIG (reference sequence). There are 14 residues in the CDR3. Here the CDR3 DNA reads TGTGCCTGGAGTGAGACAGCTGGGAACACTGAAGCTTTCTTT. Its protein is CAWSETAGNTEAFF.

This rearrangement joins TRBV30 to TRBJ1-1; D is uncertain. CDR3 length equals 11 residues. V dropped 7 bases and J dropped 1 base, with 7 bases sitting between them. The germline gives CDR1 GTSNPN, CDR2 SVGIG (reference sequence). The CDR3 sequence: CASLRNTEAFF. The CDR3 nucleotides read TGTGCCTCGCTCAGGAACACTGAAGCTTTCTTT.

CDR3 protein: CASSTRPSSYEQYF. The CDR3 coding sequence is TGTGCCAGCAGTACTCGACCGTCCTCCTACGAGCAGTACTTC. This chain connects TRBV6-1 to TRBJ2-7, with unresolved D. CDR1 and CDR2 from the germline V gene are MNHNS and SASEGT. The CDR3 has 14 residues. Trimming pared 5 bases from V and 0 bases from J, leaving 11 bases between.

V usage is TRBV5-1 and J usage is TRBJ1-6, with 10 bases identical to TRBD1. The CDR3 runs 18 residues. The germline gives CDR1 SGHRS, CDR2 YFSETQ. Unmatched junction bases numbered 6, after V lost 3 bases and J lost 0 bases. The chain's CDR3 is CASSSGQGFDSYNSPLHF. In DNA form, the CDR3 reads TGCGCCAGCAGCTCGGGACAGGGGTTCGACTCCTATAATTCACCCCTCCACTTT.

The V gene is TRBV7-2, the J gene TRBJ2-5, with 8 bases lining up with TRBD1. The CDR3 runs 15 residues. J gave up 4 bases and V 1 base, and 5 bases lay outside the gene matches. Germline values: CDR1 SGHTA, CDR2 FQGNSA. CDR3 sequence reads: CASSLVVRGRETQYF. The CDR3 nucleotides read TGTGCCAGCAGCTTAGTAGTCAGGGGGCGAGAGACCCAGTACTTC.

The chain carries TRBV29-1 and TRBJ2-1; the D is unclear. The CDR3 contains 13 residues. The ends were cut back, 7 bases at V and 9 bases at J, with 19 bases in the middle. The germline CDR1 and CDR2 sequences are SQVTM and ANQGSEA. The CDR3 here is CSASRSQSGEQFF. The CDR3 DNA follows: TGCAGCGCAAGTAGGTCCCAATCCGGTGAGCAGTTCTTC.

A few counts support this clone. The V call is TRBV19, the J call TRBJ1-4; D ambiguous. CDR3 length equals 15 residues. Germline V lookup: CDR1 LNHDA, CDR2 SQIVND (reference sequence). V was clipped by 5 bases and J by 0 bases, with 10 bases between them. CDR3 loop: CASSEVTATNEKLFF. Here the CDR3 DNA reads TGTGCCAGTAGTGAGGTGACGGCAACTAATGAAAAACTGTTTTTT.

V is TRBV30 and J is TRBJ2-6; D not certain. Trimming removed 7 bases at V and 0 bases at J, with 10 bases between. CDR1 and CDR2 (germline): GTSNPN, SVGIG (reference sequence). This CDR3 has 14 residues. CDR3 loop: CASPSYSGANVLTF. For the CDR3, the DNA is TGTGCCTCCCCATCCTACTCTGGGGCCAACGTCCTGACTTTC.

The chain has TRBV29-1 and TRBJ2-7, with a weak D call TRBD2 (6 bases). The V end was cut by 4 bases, the J end by 4 bases, with 14 bases between. Germline values: CDR1 SQVTM, CDR2 ANQGSEA. This CDR3 is 13 amino acids long. The CDR3 DNA is TGCAGCGTTGCAGCGGGCAGTCTGTACGAGCAGTACTTC. Its translation is CSVAAGSLYEQYF.

V is TRBV4-3 and J is TRBJ1-2, with 9 positions matching TRBD1. Germline V gives CDR1 LGHNA, CDR2 YSLEER. The length of the CDR3 is 16 residues. The V and J ends lost 5 bases and 3 bases, in that order; junction bases with no gene match: 10. The CDR3 nucleotides are TGCGCCAGCAGCTTGTCCGGGACAGGGCTAGACTATGGCTACACCTTC. Its protein is CASSLSGTGLDYGYTF.

J is TRBJ2-3 and V is TRBV30; D is perhaps TRBD2 (5 bases). The CDR3 runs to 9 residues. V lost 5 bases to trimming and J lost 12 bases, with 9 bases between them. CDR1 and CDR2 from the germline V gene are GTSNPN and SVGIG (reference sequence). CDR3 amino acids: CAWGPGQYF. In DNA form, the CDR3 reads TGTGCCTGGGGACCGGGACAGTATTTT.

This chain links TRBV7-6 with TRBJ2-3, with D possibly TRBD1 on 6 matching bases. CDR1 is SGHVS, CDR2 FNYEAQ, per germline. This CDR3 has 16 residues. Trimming pared 1 base from V and 2 bases from J, leaving 13 bases between. CDR3 in amino acids: CASSLGGGIFTDTQYF. The CDR3 nucleotides read TGTGCCAGCAGCTTAGGAGGGGGTATCTTCACAGATACGCAGTATTTT.

The chain employs TRBV6-6 and TRBJ2-5; 11 bases map to TRBD2. The germline V gene encodes CDR1 MNHNY and CDR2 SVGAGI (reference sequence). The CDR3 has 15 amino acids. Trimming at V came to 5 bases and at J to 5 bases, leaving 7 bases not matched to a gene. The CDR3 protein is CASSNSGGAGETQYF. CDR3 sequence (DNA): TGTGCCAGCAGTAATAGCGGGGGGGCCGGGGAGACCCAGTACTTC.

This clone was picked up one time. V usage is TRBV7-9 and J usage is TRBJ2-2, with a tentative D call TRBD1 (6 bases). In germline, CDR1 is SEHNR, CDR2 FQNEAQ (reference sequence). The CDR3 covers 15 residues. The V and J ends lost 4 bases and 4 bases respectively, with 13 bases between them. The CDR3 here is CASSSPGHSTGELFF. For the CDR3, the DNA is TGTGCCAGCAGCTCGCCGGGACACTCCACCGGGGAGCTGTTTTTT.

V gene TRBV30 combines with J gene TRBJ2-7, with a possible D match to TRBD1 (6 bases). There are 11 residues in the CDR3. CDR1 is GTSNPN, CDR2 SVGIG, per germline (reference sequence). Trimming left V 8 bases short and J 2 bases short, with 10 bases between. The CDR3 nucleotides are TGTGCCACCGGACAGACCTACGAGCAGTACTTC. It translates to CATGQTYEQYF.

The V and J genes are TRBV5-4 and TRBJ2-3, with 9 positions matching TRBD2. This CDR3 has 15 amino acids. The V gene end was trimmed by 4 bases and the J gene end by 5 bases; junction bases not matched to a gene: 8. Germline V gives CDR1 SGHNT, CDR2 YYREEE (reference sequence). The CDR3 DNA is TGTGCCAGCAGCCCGATGGGCGGGGGGGTAGATACGCAGTATTTT. As protein: CASSPMGGGVDTQYF.